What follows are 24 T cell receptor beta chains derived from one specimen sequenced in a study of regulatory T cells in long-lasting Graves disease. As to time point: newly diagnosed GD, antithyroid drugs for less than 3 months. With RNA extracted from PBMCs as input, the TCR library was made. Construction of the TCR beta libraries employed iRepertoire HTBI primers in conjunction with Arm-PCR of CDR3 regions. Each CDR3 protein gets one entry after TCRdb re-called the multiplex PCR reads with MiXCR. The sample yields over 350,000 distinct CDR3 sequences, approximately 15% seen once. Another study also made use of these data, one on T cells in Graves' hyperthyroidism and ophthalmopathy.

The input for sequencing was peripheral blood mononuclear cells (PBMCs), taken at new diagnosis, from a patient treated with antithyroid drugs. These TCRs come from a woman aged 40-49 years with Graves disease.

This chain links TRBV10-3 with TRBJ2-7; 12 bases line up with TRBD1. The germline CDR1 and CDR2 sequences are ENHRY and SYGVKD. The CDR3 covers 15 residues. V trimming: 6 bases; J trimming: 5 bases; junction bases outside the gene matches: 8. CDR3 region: CAIRGQGAVEDEQYF. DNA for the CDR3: TGTGCCATCAGGGGACAGGGGGCGGTGGAGGACGAGCAGTACTTC.

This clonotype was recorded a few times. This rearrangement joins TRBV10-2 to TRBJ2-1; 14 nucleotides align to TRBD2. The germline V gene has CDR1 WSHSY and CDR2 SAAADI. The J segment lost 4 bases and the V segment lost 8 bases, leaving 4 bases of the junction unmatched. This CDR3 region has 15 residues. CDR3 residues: CASGGTSGGYNEQFF. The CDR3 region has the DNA TGCGCCAGCGGTGGGACTAGCGGGGGATACAATGAGCAGTTCTTC.

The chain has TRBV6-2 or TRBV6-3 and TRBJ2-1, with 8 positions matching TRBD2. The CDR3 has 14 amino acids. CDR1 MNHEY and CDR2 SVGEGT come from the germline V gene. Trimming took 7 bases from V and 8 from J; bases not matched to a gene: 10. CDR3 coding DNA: TGTGCCAGCACTTTAGCGGGATCGTTTTATGAGCAGTTCTTC. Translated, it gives CASTLAGSFYEQFF.

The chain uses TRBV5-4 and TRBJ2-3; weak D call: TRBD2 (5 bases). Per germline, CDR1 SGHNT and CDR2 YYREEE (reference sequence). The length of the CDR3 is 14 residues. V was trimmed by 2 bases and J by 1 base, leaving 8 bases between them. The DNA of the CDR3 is TGTGCCAGCAGCTTCGGTAGCGGCACAGATACGCAGTATTTT. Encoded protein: CASSFGSGTDTQYF.

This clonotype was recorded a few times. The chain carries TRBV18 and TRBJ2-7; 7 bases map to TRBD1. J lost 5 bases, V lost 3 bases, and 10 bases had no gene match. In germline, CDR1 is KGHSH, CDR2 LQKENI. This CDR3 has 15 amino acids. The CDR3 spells CASSPRDREFHEQYF. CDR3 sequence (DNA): TGTGCCAGCTCACCTCGAGACAGGGAATTCCACGAGCAGTACTTC. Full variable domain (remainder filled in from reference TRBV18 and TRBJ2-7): NAGVMQNPRHLVRRRGQEARLRCSPMKGHSHVYWYRQLPEEGLKFMVYLQKENIIDESGMPKERFSAEFPKEGPSILRIQQVVRGDSAAYFCASSPRDREFHEQYFGPGTRLTVT.

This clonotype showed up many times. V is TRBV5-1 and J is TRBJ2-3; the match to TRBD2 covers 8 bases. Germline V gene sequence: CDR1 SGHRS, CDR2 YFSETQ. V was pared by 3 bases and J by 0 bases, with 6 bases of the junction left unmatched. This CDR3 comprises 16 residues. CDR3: CASSSLLAESTDTQYF. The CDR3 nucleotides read TGCGCCAGCAGCTCACTACTAGCGGAGAGCACAGATACGCAGTATTTT.

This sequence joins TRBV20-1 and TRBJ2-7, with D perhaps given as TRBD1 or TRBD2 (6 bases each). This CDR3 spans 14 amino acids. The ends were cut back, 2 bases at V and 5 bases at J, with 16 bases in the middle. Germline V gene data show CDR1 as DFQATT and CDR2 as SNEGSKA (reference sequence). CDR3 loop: CSARRGEGGNEQYF. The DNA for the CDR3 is TGCAGTGCTAGAAGGGGTGAGGGGGGCAACGAGCAGTACTTC.

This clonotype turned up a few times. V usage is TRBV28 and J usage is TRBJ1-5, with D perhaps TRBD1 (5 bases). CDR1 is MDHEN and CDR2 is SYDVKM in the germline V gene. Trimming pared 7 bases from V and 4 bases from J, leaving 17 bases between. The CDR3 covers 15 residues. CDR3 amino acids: CASTFDSLPNQPQHF. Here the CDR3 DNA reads TGTGCCAGCACCTTTGACAGTCTACCGAATCAGCCCCAGCATTTT. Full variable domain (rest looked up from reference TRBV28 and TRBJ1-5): DVKVTQSSRYLVKRTGEKVFLECVQDMDHENMFWYRQDPGLGLRLIYFSYDVKMKEKGDIPEGYSVSREKKERFSLILESASTNQTSMYLCASTFDSLPNQPQHFGDGTRLSIL.

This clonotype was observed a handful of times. For the CDR3, the DNA is TGTGCCACCAGCAGTACAGACGGCTGGGTCGGCTACACCTTC. Its protein product is CATSSTDGWVGYTF. J is TRBJ1-2 and V is TRBV15; no clear D. The V gene's germline CDR1 is LNHNV and CDR2 YYDKDF (reference sequence). The germline V and J ends were trimmed by 3 bases and 8 bases, with 16 bases remaining between them. This CDR3 is built from 14 residues. Full variable domain (missing parts from reference TRBV15 and TRBJ1-2): DAMVIQNPRYQVTQFGKPVTLSCSQTLNHNVMYWYQQKSSQAPKLLFHYYDKDFNNEADTPDNFQSRRPNTSFCFLDIRSPGLGDTAMYLCATSSTDGWVGYTFGSGTRLTVV.

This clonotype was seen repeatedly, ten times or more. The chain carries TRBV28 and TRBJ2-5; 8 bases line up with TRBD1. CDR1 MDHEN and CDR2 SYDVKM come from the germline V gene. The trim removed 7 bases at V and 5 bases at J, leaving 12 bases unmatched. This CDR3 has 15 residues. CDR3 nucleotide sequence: TGTGCCAGCATGAGGCAGGGGGCGTCCAGGGAGACCCAGTACTTC. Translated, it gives CASMRQGASRETQYF.

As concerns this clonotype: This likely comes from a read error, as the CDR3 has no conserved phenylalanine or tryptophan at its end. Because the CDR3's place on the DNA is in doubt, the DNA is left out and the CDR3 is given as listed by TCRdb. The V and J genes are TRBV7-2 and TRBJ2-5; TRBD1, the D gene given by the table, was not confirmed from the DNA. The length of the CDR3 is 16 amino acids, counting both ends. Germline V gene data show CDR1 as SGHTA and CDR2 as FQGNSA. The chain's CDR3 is CASRPGGGRRQETLYV.

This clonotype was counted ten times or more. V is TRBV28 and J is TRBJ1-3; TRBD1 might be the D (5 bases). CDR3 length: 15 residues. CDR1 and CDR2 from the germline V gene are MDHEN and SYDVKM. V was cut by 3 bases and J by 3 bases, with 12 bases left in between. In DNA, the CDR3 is TGTGCCAGCAGTTTTCCCCGGGGGTTTGGAAACACCATATATTTT. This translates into CASSFPRGFGNTIYF. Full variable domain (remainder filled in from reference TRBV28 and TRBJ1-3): DVKVTQSSRYLVKRTGEKVFLECVQDMDHENMFWYRQDPGLGLRLIYFSYDVKMKEKGDIPEGYSVSREKKERFSLILESASTNQTSMYLCASSFPRGFGNTIYFGEGSWLTVV.

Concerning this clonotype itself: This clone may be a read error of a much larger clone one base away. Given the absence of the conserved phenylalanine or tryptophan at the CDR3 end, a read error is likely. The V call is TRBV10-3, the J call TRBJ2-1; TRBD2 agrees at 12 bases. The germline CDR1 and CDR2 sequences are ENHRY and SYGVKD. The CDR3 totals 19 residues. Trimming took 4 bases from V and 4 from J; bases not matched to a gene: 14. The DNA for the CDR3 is TGTGCCATCAGTGGTGGCCTAGCGGGAGGGCTTCCCCCTTACAATGAGCAGTTCTTG. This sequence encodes CAISGGLAGGLPPYNEQFL.

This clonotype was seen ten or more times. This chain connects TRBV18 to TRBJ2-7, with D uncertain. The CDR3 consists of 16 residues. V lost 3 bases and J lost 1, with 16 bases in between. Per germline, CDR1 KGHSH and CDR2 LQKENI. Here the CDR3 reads CASSPRMGSRSYEQYF. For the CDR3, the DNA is TGTGCCAGCTCACCGAGGATGGGGTCAAGGTCCTACGAGCAGTACTTC.

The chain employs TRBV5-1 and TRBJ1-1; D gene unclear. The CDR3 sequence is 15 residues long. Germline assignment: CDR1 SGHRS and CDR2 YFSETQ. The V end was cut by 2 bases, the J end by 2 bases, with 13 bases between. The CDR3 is CASSLNFGPNTEAFF. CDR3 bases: TGCGCCAGCAGCTTAAACTTTGGGCCCAACACTGAAGCTTTCTTT.

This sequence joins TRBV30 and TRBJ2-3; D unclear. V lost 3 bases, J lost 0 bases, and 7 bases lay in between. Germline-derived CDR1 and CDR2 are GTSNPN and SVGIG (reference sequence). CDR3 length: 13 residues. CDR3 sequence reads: CAWRTRSTDTQYF. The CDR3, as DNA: TGTGCCTGGAGGACCAGGAGCACAGATACGCAGTATTTT. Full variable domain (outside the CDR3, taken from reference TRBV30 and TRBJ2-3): SQTIHQWPATLVQPVGSPLSLECTVEGTSNPNLYWYRQAAGRGLQLLFYSVGIGQISSEVPQNLSASRPQDRQFILSSKKLLLSDSGFYLCAWRTRSTDTQYFGPGTRLTVL.

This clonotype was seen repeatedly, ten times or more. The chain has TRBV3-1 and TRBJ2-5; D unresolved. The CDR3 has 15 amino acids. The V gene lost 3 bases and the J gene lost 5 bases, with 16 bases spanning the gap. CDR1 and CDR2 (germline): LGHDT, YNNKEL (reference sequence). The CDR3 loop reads CASSQEYPFSETQYF. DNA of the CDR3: TGTGCCAGCAGCCAGGAATACCCATTTTCGGAGACCCAGTACTTC.

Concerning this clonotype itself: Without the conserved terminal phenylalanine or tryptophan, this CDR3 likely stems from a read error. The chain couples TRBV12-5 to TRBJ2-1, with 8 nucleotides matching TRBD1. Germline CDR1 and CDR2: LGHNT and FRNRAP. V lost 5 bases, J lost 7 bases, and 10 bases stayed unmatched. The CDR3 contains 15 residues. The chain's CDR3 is CASGPPQGAYNEQFS. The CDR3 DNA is TGTGCTAGTGGTCCCCCCCAGGGGGCATATAATGAGCAGTTCTCC.

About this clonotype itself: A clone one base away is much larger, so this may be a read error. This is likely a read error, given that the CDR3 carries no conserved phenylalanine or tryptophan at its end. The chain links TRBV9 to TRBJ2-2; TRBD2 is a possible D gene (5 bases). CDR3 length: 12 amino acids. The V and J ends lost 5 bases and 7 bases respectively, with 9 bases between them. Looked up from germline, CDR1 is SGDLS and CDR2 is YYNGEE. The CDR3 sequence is CASSFSVGELFL. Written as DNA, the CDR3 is TGTGCCAGCAGTTTTAGCGTCGGGGAGCTGTTTTTG.

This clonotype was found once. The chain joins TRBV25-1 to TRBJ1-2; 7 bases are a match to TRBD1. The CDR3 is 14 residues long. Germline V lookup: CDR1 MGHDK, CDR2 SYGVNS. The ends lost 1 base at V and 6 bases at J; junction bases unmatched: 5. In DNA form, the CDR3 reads TGTGCCAGCAGTGAATTGGGACAGCAAGATGGCTACACCTTC. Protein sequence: CASSELGQQDGYTF.

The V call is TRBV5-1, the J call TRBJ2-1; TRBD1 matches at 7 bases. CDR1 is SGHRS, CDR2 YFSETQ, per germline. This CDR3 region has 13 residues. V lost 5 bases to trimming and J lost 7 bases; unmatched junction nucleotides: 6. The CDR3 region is CASSGETGNEQFF. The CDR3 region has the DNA TGCGCCAGCAGTGGAGAGACAGGGAATGAGCAGTTCTTC.

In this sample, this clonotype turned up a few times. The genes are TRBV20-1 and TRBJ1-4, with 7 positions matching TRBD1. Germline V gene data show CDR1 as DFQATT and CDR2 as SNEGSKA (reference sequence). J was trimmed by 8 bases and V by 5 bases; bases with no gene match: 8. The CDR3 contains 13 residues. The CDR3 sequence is CSAQDRDREKLFF. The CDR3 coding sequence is TGCAGTGCTCAAGACAGGGATCGAGAAAAACTGTTTTTT.

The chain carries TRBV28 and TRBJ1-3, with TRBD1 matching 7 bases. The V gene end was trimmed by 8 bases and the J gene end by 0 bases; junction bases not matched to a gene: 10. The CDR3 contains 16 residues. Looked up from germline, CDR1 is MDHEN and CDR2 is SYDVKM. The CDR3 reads CASRRETGPSGNTIYF. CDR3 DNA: TGTGCCAGCCGCCGAGAGACAGGGCCCTCTGGAAACACCATATATTTT.

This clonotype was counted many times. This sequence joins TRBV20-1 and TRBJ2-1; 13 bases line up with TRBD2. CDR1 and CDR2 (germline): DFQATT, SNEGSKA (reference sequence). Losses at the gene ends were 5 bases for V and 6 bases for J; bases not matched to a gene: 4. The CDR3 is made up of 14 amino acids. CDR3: CSALLAGGINEQFF. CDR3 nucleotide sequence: TGCAGTGCTTTACTAGCGGGAGGGATCAATGAGCAGTTCTTC.